This TCR beta chain was captured in a study of cytomegalovirus exposure and HLA in healthy donors. In this sample, this clone turned up a few times. The PCR ran on 60 Vbeta and 13 Jbeta primers. The protocol was immunoSEQ multiplex PCR, while the TCRdb copy is restricted to in-frame clones and leaves out a portion. The repertoire holds some 130,000 clones, with roughly three quarters as singletons. Germline CDR1 LNHDA, CDR2 SQIVND (reference sequence). The CDR3 is made up of 15 amino acids. V was shortened by 4 bases and J by 3 bases, with 15 bases between the two germline ends. This TCR derives from a man aged 40-49 years in good health and CMV-seronegative. Sequences were obtained from PBMCs. The V gene is TRBV19, the J gene TRBJ1-2; maybe TRBD1 (5 bases). Written as DNA, the CDR3 is TGTGCCAGTAGTAGGGGGGGGGTTAATTACTATGGCTACACCTTC. This codes for CASSRGGVNYYGYTF.